One and the same sample provided the 10 T cell receptor beta chains below, sequenced in a study of blood T cell repertoires in COVID-19. Clones were read by immunoSEQ multiplex PCR, and TCRdb kept only the in-frame ones, dropping some. Among a few hundred thousand clones listed, roughly 88% were seen once. The specimen sequenced was peripheral blood. Every receptor here comes from a woman aged 50 to 60 with acute or convalescent COVID-19.

CDR3 sequence (DNA): TGTGCCAGCAGTTATGTGCGGCACACTGAAGCTTTCTTT. Translating it yields CASSYVRHTEAFF. The J gene is TRBJ1-1, the V gene TRBV28; no clear D. This CDR3 is 13 amino acids long. Looked up from germline, CDR1 is MDHEN and CDR2 is SYDVKM. Deletions cut 4 bases from V and 3 bases from J, with 9 bases between.

This clone was picked up a small number of times. The gene calls are TRBV9 and TRBJ2-7; 7 nucleotides match TRBD2. The CDR3 has 14 amino acids. CDR1 is SGDLS and CDR2 is YYNGEE in the germline V gene. V trimming: 0 bases; J trimming: 6 bases; junction bases outside the gene matches: 6. The CDR3 loop is CASSVAAGDVEQYF. Here the CDR3 DNA reads TGTGCCAGCAGCGTAGCGGCGGGAGACGTCGAGCAGTACTTC.

The chain couples TRBV5-8 to TRBJ2-5, with 8 bases identical to TRBD2. The CDR3 covers 15 residues. The V and J ends lost 1 base and 5 bases, in that order; junction bases with no gene match: 7. Germline loops: CDR1 SGHTS, CDR2 YDEGEE. The CDR3 spells CASSLSGGLYETQYF. Here the CDR3 DNA reads TGTGCCAGCAGCTTGTCGGGGGGGTTGTATGAGACCCAGTACTTC.

The chain recombines TRBV5-1 with TRBJ2-7; 10 positions agree with TRBD1. The CDR3 runs to 15 residues. Unmatched junction bases numbered 10, after V lost 4 bases and J lost 6 bases. Germline CDR1 SGHRS, CDR2 YFSETQ. CDR3 bases: TGCGCCAGCAGCGAATCCGGGACAGGGGTATTCGAGCAGTACTTC. Residues: CASSESGTGVFEQYF. Complete variable domain (other parts from reference TRBV5-1 and TRBJ2-7): KAGVTQTPRYLIKTRGQQVTLSCSPISGHRSVSWYQQTPGQGLQFLFEYFSETQRNKGNFPGRFSGRQFSNSRSEMNVSTLELGDSALYLCASSESGTGVFEQYFGPGTRLTVT.

The CDR3 DNA sequence: TGTGCCATCAGTGATCAGGGCGACTATGGCTACACCTTC. Amino acids: CAISDQGDYGYTF. The rearrangement joins TRBV10-3 to TRBJ1-2, with D maybe TRBD1 (5 bases). Germline-derived CDR1 and CDR2 are ENHRY and SYGVKD. Trimming removed 3 bases at V and 3 bases at J, with 8 bases between. The CDR3 sequence is 13 residues long.

The gene calls are TRBV5-1 and TRBJ1-6; 10 bases are shared with TRBD1. This CDR3 contains 14 residues. Trimming removed 0 bases from V and 13 bases from J; junction bases left unmatched: 4. Germline V gives CDR1 SGHRS, CDR2 YFSETQ. Here the CDR3 reads CASSLGQGAGPLHF. The CDR3 DNA reads TGCGCCAGCAGCTTGGGACAGGGGGCTGGTCCCCTCCACTTT.

The rearrangement joins TRBV5-1 to TRBJ1-1; 10 positions agree with TRBD1. The CDR3 is 13 residues long. The germline gives CDR1 SGHRS, CDR2 YFSETQ. Unmatched junction bases numbered 4, after V lost 0 bases and J lost 11 bases. The CDR3 protein is CASSLGQGAAAFF. The CDR3 region has the DNA TGCGCCAGCAGCTTGGGACAGGGGGCTGCGGCTTTCTTT.

V and J are TRBV27 and TRBJ1-1; D not certain. V was shortened by 5 bases and J by 6 bases, with 7 bases between the two germline ends. From germline, CDR1 is MNHEY and CDR2 SMNVEV (reference sequence). The CDR3 is made up of 11 amino acids. This CDR3 is CASSVEAEAFF. The CDR3 region has the DNA TGTGCCAGCAGTGTAGAGGCTGAAGCTTTCTTT.

The chain employs TRBV9 and TRBJ2-1, with 10 bases matching TRBD2. CDR1 and CDR2 from the germline V gene are SGDLS and YYNGEE. Unmatched junction bases numbered 6, after V lost 4 bases and J lost 5 bases. This CDR3 spans 15 amino acids. The DNA of the CDR3 is TGTGCCAGCAGCCTTACTAGCGGGACAAACAATGAGCAGTTCTTC. It is translated as CASSLTSGTNNEQFF.

The V gene is TRBV5-1, the J gene TRBJ2-6, with D possibly matching TRBD1 (6 bases). V was trimmed by 4 bases and J by 1 base, leaving 9 bases between them. CDR1 is SGHRS, CDR2 YFSETQ, per germline. The CDR3 extends over 15 amino acids. The CDR3 spells CASSIGGSGANVLTF. The CDR3 DNA is TGCGCCAGCAGCATAGGGGGTTCTGGGGCCAACGTCCTGACTTTC.